The source of this T cell receptor (beta chain) is a study of OX40 agonist ivuxolimab in advanced cancers. At the level of the study: Patients receiving dose escalation had hepatocellular carcinoma, melanoma, renal cell or head and neck cancer.

The protocol was immunoSEQ multiplex PCR, while the TCRdb copy is restricted to in-frame clones and leaves out a portion. The sample carries 65,000 to 85,000 clones, 87% recorded once. J gave up 2 bases and V 3 bases, and 7 bases lay outside the gene matches. Looked up from germline, CDR1 is SGDLS and CDR2 is YYNGEE. The CDR3 runs to 15 residues. This chain uses TRBV9 with TRBJ1-2, with TRBD1 matching 7 bases. Source: CD4+ or CD8+ T cells sorted from blood, taken in a trial of the OX40 agonist ivuxolimab. The TCR was taken from an adult with an advanced solid tumor such as melanoma, head and neck, liver or kidney cancer. The CDR3 DNA reads TGTGCCAGCAGCGCGAGACAGGGACCAAACTATGGCTACACCTTC. Encoded protein: CASSARQGPNYGYTF.